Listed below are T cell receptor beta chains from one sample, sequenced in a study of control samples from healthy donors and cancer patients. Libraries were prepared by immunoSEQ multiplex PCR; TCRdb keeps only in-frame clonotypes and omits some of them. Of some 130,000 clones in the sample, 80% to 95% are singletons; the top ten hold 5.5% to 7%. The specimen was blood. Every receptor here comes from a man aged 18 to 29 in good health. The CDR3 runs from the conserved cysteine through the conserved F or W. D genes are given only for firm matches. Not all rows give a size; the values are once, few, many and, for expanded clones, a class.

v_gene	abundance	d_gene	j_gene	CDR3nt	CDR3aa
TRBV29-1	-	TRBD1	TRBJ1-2	TGCAGCGTCCCATGGGACAGGGGCTATGGCTACACCTTC	CSVPWDRGYGYTF
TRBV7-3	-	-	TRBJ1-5	TGTGCCAGCAGCTTAGGCCCAGGGGCGCCCCAGCATTTT	CASSLGPGAPQHF
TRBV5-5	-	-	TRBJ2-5	TGTGCCAGCAGCTTGGATCTGCCCAGGGGTGGGGAGACCCAGTACTTC	CASSLDLPRGGETQYF
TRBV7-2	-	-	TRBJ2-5	TGTGCCAGCAGCCCCCCTCCCCCGGGACTCGATCGGGGGACCCAGTACTTC	CASSPPPPGLDRGTQYF
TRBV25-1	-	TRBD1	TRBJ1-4	TGTGCCAGCGGACAGGTGGAGGGTGAAAAACTGTTTTTT	CASGQVEGEKLFF
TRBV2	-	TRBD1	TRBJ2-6	TGTGCCAGCAGACCCGGGACAGGGTCTGGGGCCAACGTCCTGACTTTC	CASRPGTGSGANVLTF
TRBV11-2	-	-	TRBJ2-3	TGTGCCAGCAGCTCGGGGGTTACTAGCACAGATACGCAGTATTTT	CASSSGVTSTDTQYF
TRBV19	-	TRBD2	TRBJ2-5	TGTGCCAGTAGTACCCTAGCGGGGGGTGGGGAGACCCAGTACTTC	CASSTLAGGGETQYF
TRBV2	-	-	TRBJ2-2	TGTGCCAGCAGTGAAGCCATCCTAGGCTCCGGGGAGCTGTTTTTT	CASSEAILGSGELFF
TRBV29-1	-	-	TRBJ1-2	TGCAGCGTTGAGGGGGACGACTATGGCTACACCTTC	CSVEGDDYGYTF
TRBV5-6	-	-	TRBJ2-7	TGTGCCAGCAGCTTGGACTACGAGCAGTACTTC	CASSLDYEQYF
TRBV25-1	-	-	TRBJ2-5	TGTGCCAGCAGGAGTCAGGGAGGCGAGACCCAGTACTTC	CASRSQGGETQYF
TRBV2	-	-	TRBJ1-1	TGTGCCAGCGCGAAGACAGGACTTGCCGCTGAAGCTTTCTTT	CASAKTGLAAEAFF
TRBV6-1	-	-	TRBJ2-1	TGTGCCAGCAGTGAATTGGGACGTCCACTCTTC	CASSELGRPLF
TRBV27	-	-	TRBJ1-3	TGTGCCAGCAGACCCAGCTCTGGAAACACCATATATTTT	CASRPSSGNTIYF
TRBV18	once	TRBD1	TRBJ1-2	TGTGCCAGCTCACCAGGGACAGACAACTATGGCTACACCTTC	CASSPGTDNYGYTF
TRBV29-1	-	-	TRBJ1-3	TGCAGCGTTGCATTCTACAGCCGCTCTGGAAACACCATATATTTT	CSVAFYSRSGNTIYF
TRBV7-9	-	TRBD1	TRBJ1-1	TGTGCCAGCAGCCCGAGGACAGGGGAGTACACTGAAGCTTTCTTT	CASSPRTGEYTEAFF
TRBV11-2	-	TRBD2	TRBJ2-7	TGTGCCAGCAGCAACCGGGAGGGCTACGAGCAGTACTTC	CASSNREGYEQYF
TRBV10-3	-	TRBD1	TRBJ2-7	TGTGCCATCAGGGGGACAGGGGGCAGCGTTTCGCAGTACTTC	CAIRGTGGSVSQYF
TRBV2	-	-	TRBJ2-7	TGTGCCAGCAGTCCCTCCGGGATCGTACCCTCCTACGAGCAGTACTTC	CASSPSGIVPSYEQYF
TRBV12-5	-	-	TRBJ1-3	TGTGCTAGTGGTTTGGTACTTGGGGCAGGCTTTGGAAACACCATATATTTT	CASGLVLGAGFGNTIYF
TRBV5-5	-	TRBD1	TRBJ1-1	TGTGCCAGCAGCCCATGGGGACAGAGAATGAACACTGAAGCTTTCTTT	CASSPWGQRMNTEAFF
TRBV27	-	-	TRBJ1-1	TGTGCCAGCAGTCCTAGTGTCGGGGACAAAGACCTTACCCTATCTTTCTTT	CASSPSVGDKDLTLSFF
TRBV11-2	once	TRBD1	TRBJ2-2	TGTGCCAGCAGCGCCCAGGGGGACGGGGAGCTGTTTTTT	CASSAQGDGELFF
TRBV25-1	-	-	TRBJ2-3	TGTGCCAGCTCCCCGAGGTGGGCTAGCACAGATACGCAGTATTTT	CASSPRWASTDTQYF
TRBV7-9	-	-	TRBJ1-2	TGTGCCAGCAGCTTGGGAAACTATGGCTACACCTTC	CASSLGNYGYTF
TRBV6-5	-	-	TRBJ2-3	TGTGCCAGCAGTTCAGTGACGGATACGCAGTATTTT	CASSSVTDTQYF
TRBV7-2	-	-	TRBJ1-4	TGTGCCAGCAGCTTAGTTCCAGTTAATGAAAAACTGTTTTTT	CASSLVPVNEKLFF
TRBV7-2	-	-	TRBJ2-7	TGTGCCAGCAGCTTCACTCCGTACGAGCAGTACTTC	CASSFTPYEQYF
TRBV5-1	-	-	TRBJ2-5	TGCGCCAGCAGCTTGACAGGGCGTGAAGAGACCCAGTACTTC	CASSLTGREETQYF
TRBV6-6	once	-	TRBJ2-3	TGTGCCAGCAGTCCTACGTTGGATACGCAGTATTTT	CASSPTLDTQYF
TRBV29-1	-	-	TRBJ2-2	TGCAGCGTTTCGTCCTTAGGGGGGGAGCTGTTTTTT	CSVSSLGGELFF
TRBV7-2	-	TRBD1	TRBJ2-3	TGTGCCAGCAGCTTAGCGGGGACAGGGGGCACAGATACGCAGTATTTT	CASSLAGTGGTDTQYF
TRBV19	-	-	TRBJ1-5	TGTGCCAGTAGTATGACGGGGGGGGCTATTCAGCCCCAGCATTTT	CASSMTGGAIQPQHF
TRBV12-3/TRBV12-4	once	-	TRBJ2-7	TGTGCCAGCGCCAGGGAAGGCACTCCGTACTTC	CASAREGTPYF
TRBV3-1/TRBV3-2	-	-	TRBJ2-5	TGTGCCAGCAGCGCCGCTAGCGTCGGGGAGACCCAGTACTTC	CASSAASVGETQYF
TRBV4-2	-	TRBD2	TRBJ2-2	TGTGCCGGGGGGGAGGCGAACACCGGGGAGCTGTTTTTT	CAGGEANTGELFF
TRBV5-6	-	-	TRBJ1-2	TGTGCCAGCAGCCTCGCCGGGACAAGGGGCTACACCTTC	CASSLAGTRGYTF
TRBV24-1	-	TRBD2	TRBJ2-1	TGTGCCACCAGTGATTTGCGGACGGGAGGGGAGCAGTTCTTC	CATSDLRTGGEQFF
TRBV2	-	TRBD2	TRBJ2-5	TGTGCCAGCAGTCCGTTTAGCGGGGGGGCCCAAGAGACCCAGTACTTC	CASSPFSGGAQETQYF
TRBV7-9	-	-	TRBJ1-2	TGTGCCAGCACCATGGGACGGAACTATGGCTACACCTTC	CASTMGRNYGYTF
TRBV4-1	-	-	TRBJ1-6	TGCGCCAGCAGCCAAATATATATCCCGAGCCTCGATTCACCCCTCCACTTT	CASSQIYIPSLDSPLHF
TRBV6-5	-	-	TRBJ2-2	TGTGCCAGCAGTTACACCAACTCGGGGGCCGGGGAGCTGTTTTTT	CASSYTNSGAGELFF
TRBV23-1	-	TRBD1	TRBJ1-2	TGCGCCAGCAGTCGGACAGGTGCCTATGGCTACACCTTC	CASSRTGAYGYTF
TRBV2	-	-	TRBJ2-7	TGTGCCAGCAGTGAGCAGGATGCCTACGAGCAGTACTTC	CASSEQDAYEQYF
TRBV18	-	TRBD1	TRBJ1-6	TGTGCCAGCTCACCAGTCCCGGGACAGGGAAGCTCCTATAATTCACCCCTCCACTTT	CASSPVPGQGSSYNSPLHF
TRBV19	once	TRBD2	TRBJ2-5	TGTGCCAGTAGTCCGGGGACTAGCGGGATCCAAGAGACCCAGTACTTC	CASSPGTSGIQETQYF
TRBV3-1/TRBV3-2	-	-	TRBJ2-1	TGTGCCAGCAGCCAAGCAAATAATGAGCAGTTCTTC	CASSQANNEQFF
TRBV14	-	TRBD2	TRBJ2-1	TGTGCCAGCAGCCATTTCCGTGAACGGGGGGGCAGCAACAATGAGCAGTTCTTC	CASSHFRERGGSNNEQFF
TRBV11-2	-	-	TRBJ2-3	TGTGCCAGCAGCTTAGATCCCACAGATACGCAGTATTTT	CASSLDPTDTQYF
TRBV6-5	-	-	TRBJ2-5	TGTGCCAGCAGTTACGTCGCTGGGGGCGAGACCCAGTACTTC	CASSYVAGGETQYF
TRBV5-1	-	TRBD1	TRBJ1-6	TGCGCCAGCAGCTTGGATGGTGTAGGGGGCGATTCACCCCTCCACTTT	CASSLDGVGGDSPLHF
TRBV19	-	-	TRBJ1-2	TGTGCCAGTACCATAGCAGGGCGGTACTATGGCTACACCTTC	CASTIAGRYYGYTF
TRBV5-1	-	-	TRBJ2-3	TGCGCCAGCAGCCTACCCACAGATACGCAGTATTTT	CASSLPTDTQYF
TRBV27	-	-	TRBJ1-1	TGTGCCAGCAGTTTAAACAGGGAGACTGAAGCTTTCTTT	CASSLNRETEAFF
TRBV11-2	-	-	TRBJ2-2	TGTGCCAGCAGCCCCCCCCGAGCAGCGAACACCGGGGAGCTGTTTTTT	CASSPPRAANTGELFF
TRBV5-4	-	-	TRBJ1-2	TGTGCCAGCAGCTTTCCCGGGGCGGGGGGCTACACCTTC	CASSFPGAGGYTF
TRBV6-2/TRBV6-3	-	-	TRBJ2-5	TGTGCCAGCAGCCAAGACAGACAAGAGACCCAGTACTTC	CASSQDRQETQYF